This is a list of T cell receptor beta chains from one sample in a study of T cell responses to AZD1222 COVID-19 vaccine. The assay was immunoSEQ multiplex PCR, and TCRdb's table has in-frame clones only and misses some. The sample holds roughly 130,000 clones, 88% seen once. The sample consisted of peripheral blood, taken on day 0 of AZD1222 vaccination. Receptor source: an adult in good health. Both conserved end residues are part of each CDR3. Fields, in order: D gene, V gene, clone size, J gene, CDR3 protein, CDR3 DNA. A D gene is named only where the DNA matches it firmly. Part of the rows lack a size; the others show once, few, many or a class for expanded clones.

-	TRBV10-3	-	TRBJ2-5	CAISDPTRRTGRGQGFETQYF	TGTGCCATCAGTGATCCAACCCGCCGGACAGGGAGGGGTCAGGGGTTCGAGACCCAGTACTTC
TRBD1	TRBV4-1	few	TRBJ1-5	CASSERETGWSNQPQHF	TGCGCCAGCAGCGAAAGGGAGACAGGGTGGAGCAATCAGCCCCAGCATTTT
-	TRBV7-9	-	TRBJ1-2	CASSLAAGDGYTF	TGTGCCAGCAGCTTAGCGGCAGGGGATGGCTACACCTTC
TRBD2	TRBV29-1	-	TRBJ2-1	CSVVGTSGGASTEQFF	TGCAGCGTTGTCGGGACTAGCGGGGGGGCCTCTACTGAGCAGTTCTTC
TRBD1	TRBV14	-	TRBJ2-3	CASSQGTAGGHSADTQYF	TGTGCCAGCAGCCAAGGTACCGCAGGGGGTCACAGTGCAGATACGCAGTATTTT
-	TRBV2	-	TRBJ1-6	CASTSRDWNSPLHF	TGTGCCAGCACATCCCGGGACTGGAATTCACCCCTCCACTTT
-	TRBV4-1	-	TRBJ2-7	CASSQPRISYEQYF	TGCGCCAGCAGCCAACCGCGGATCTCCTACGAGCAGTACTTC
-	TRBV10-3	-	TRBJ2-5	CAISALGAGQETQYF	TGTGCCATCAGCGCCCTTGGGGCGGGACAAGAGACCCAGTACTTC
-	TRBV5-1	-	TRBJ2-2	CASSLERLNTGELFF	TGCGCCAGCAGCTTGGAAAGGCTCAACACCGGGGAGCTGTTTTTT
-	TRBV10-3	once	TRBJ1-3	CAIRADFSGNTIYF	TGTGCCATCCGGGCAGACTTCTCTGGAAACACCATATATTTT
-	TRBV3-1/TRBV3-2	-	TRBJ2-7	CASSPPNGLVEQYF	TGTGCCAGCAGCCCCCCGAATGGGTTGGTCGAGCAGTACTTC